Each of the 15 T cell receptor beta chains below was sequenced from the same sample in a study of OX40 agonist ivuxolimab in advanced cancers. Sequencing used immunoSEQ multiplex PCR; TCRdb keeps in-frame clones, though not all of them. The sample holds 90,000 to 120,000 clones, approximately 90% seen once. Sequences were derived from CD4+ or CD8+ T cells sorted from blood, sampled in a trial of the OX40 agonist ivuxolimab. The receptors were gathered from an adult with an advanced solid tumor such as melanoma, head and neck, liver or kidney cancer.

This chain links TRBV27 with TRBJ1-4, with D hard to call. The CDR3 sequence is 15 residues long. The V gene lost 2 bases and the J gene lost 6 bases, with 13 bases spanning the gap. The germline V gene has CDR1 MNHEY and CDR2 SMNVEV (reference sequence). Written as DNA, the CDR3 is TGTGCCAGCAGTTTAATAGGACTTTACCATGAAAAACTGTTTTTT. Protein product: CASSLIGLYHEKLFF.

V is TRBV7-2 and J is TRBJ1-1, with 8 positions matching TRBD1. The CDR3 sequence is 14 residues long. The germline CDR1 and CDR2 sequences are SGHTA and FQGNSA. With V trimmed by 2 bases and J by 7 bases, 6 bases remained unmatched. In nucleotides, the CDR3 is TGTGCCAGCAGCTTAACGCAGGGGGCGTTTGAAGCTTTCTTT. As protein: CASSLTQGAFEAFF.

The genes are TRBV28 and TRBJ1-1, with D possibly being TRBD1 (6 bases). In germline, CDR1 is MDHEN, CDR2 SYDVKM. V was trimmed by 7 bases and J by 2 bases, leaving 14 bases between them. The CDR3 has 14 residues. The CDR3 DNA is TGTGCCAGCAACCCAGGGGATTTTAACACTGAAGCTTTCTTT. Its translation: CASNPGDFNTEAFF.

The chain carries TRBV14 and TRBJ2-1, with D tentatively TRBD1 (6 bases). In germline, CDR1 is SGHDN, CDR2 FVKESK. The CDR3 has 17 amino acids. Trimming removed 7 bases from V and 9 bases from J, with 28 bases in between. In DNA form, the CDR3 reads TGTGCCAGCACCTCCACGGCCCGGACAGCGCGGGTTTCTGAGCAGTTCTTC. Protein sequence: CASTSTARTARVSEQFF. Variable domain in full (rest from reference TRBV14 and TRBJ2-1): EAGVTQFPSHSVIEKGQTVTLRCDPISGHDNLYWYRRVMGKEIKFLLHFVKESKQDESGMPNNRFLAERTGGTYSTLKVQPAELEDSGVYFCASTSTARTARVSEQFFGPGTRLTVL.

The sample holds one count of this clone. The CDR3 sequence is CASSYSSSDVYNEQFF. DNA for the CDR3: TGTGCCAGCAGTTACTCCTCTAGCGATGTCTACAATGAGCAGTTCTTC. This rearrangement joins TRBV6-6 to TRBJ2-1, with a possible D match to TRBD2 (6 bases). The V gene's germline CDR1 is MNHNY and CDR2 SVGAGI (reference sequence). The CDR3 covers 16 residues. V dropped 0 bases and J dropped 3 bases, with 12 bases sitting between them.

This clone was counted only a few times. The genes are TRBV7-8 and TRBJ2-1; 8 nucleotides match TRBD1. V shed 1 base, J shed 6 bases, and the junction held 14 bases outside the gene matches. This CDR3 region has 18 residues. Germline CDR1 and CDR2: SGHVS and FQNEAQ. The CDR3 sequence is CASSLVPWDRSFINEQFF. CDR3 coding DNA: TGTGCCAGCAGCTTAGTACCTTGGGACAGGTCCTTTATCAATGAGCAGTTCTTC. The whole variable domain, filled in from reference TRBV7-8 and TRBJ2-1, reads GAGVSQSPRYKVAKRGQDVALRCDPISGHVSLFWYQQALGQGPEFLTYFQNEAQLDKSGLPSDRFFAERPEGSVSTLKIQRTQQEDSAVYLCASSLVPWDRSFINEQFFGPGTRLTVL.

This clone was counted a single time. The rearrangement uses TRBV9 and TRBJ2-4; 8 bases match TRBD1. Trimming at V came to 0 bases and at J to 8 bases, leaving 4 bases not matched to a gene. Germline V gene data show CDR1 as SGDLS and CDR2 as YYNGEE. This CDR3 has 14 residues. The CDR3 protein is CASSVENRGDIQYF. In DNA, the CDR3 is TGTGCCAGCAGCGTAGAGAACAGGGGGGACATTCAGTACTTC.

The chain joins TRBV9 to TRBJ2-1; D gene unclear. Trimming pared 5 bases from V and 5 bases from J, leaving 14 bases between. The CDR3 length is 14 residues. In germline, CDR1 is SGDLS, CDR2 YYNGEE. Here the CDR3 DNA reads TGTGCCAGCAGTACTCCTGGGCTCCACAATGAGCAGTTCTTC. This translates into CASSTPGLHNEQFF.

The V and J genes are TRBV6-5 and TRBJ2-1; 9 bases match TRBD2. V trimming: 7 bases; J trimming: 7 bases; junction bases outside the gene matches: 11. The length of the CDR3 is 15 residues. Per the germline V gene, CDR1 is MNHEY and CDR2 is SVGAGI. CDR3: CASIPGGGRENEQFF. CDR3 nucleotides: TGTGCCAGCATCCCCGGGGGCGGGAGGGAGAATGAGCAGTTCTTC.

The V and J genes are TRBV5-8 and TRBJ2-3, with 7 bases aligning to TRBD1. Germline V gene lookup returns CDR1 SGHTS and CDR2 YDEGEE. This CDR3 has 15 amino acids. Trimming removed 0 bases from V and 6 bases from J; junction bases left unmatched: 7. This CDR3 reads CASSLGRGRLDTQYF. As DNA, the CDR3 is TGTGCCAGCAGCTTGGGTAGGGGGCGGTTGGATACGCAGTATTTT.

The chain recombines TRBV5-1 with TRBJ1-5; D might be TRBD1 (5 bases). This CDR3 has 13 residues. Trimming shortened V by 0 bases and J by 5 bases, and 6 bases separated the two germline ends. Germline V lookup: CDR1 SGHRS, CDR2 YFSETQ. The CDR3 DNA sequence: TGCGCCAGCAGCTTGGAACAGGATCAGCCCCAGCATTTT. The encoded protein is CASSLEQDQPQHF.

This clone was seen more than once but under ten times. The J gene is TRBJ1-5, the V gene TRBV19; D might be TRBD1 (5 bases). There are 16 residues in the CDR3. Trimming stripped 0 bases from V and 1 base from J, with 10 bases between. Germline CDR1 and CDR2: LNHDA and SQIVND (reference sequence). The CDR3 is CASSIEFRVSNQPQHF. CDR3 nucleotides: TGTGCCAGTAGTATAGAGTTCAGGGTGAGCAATCAGCCCCAGCATTTT.

V and J are TRBV7-3 and TRBJ2-2; 11 bases align to TRBD2. The CDR3 is made up of 16 amino acids. V lost 2 bases to trimming and J lost 4 bases; unmatched junction nucleotides: 3. Looked up from germline, CDR1 is SGHTA and CDR2 is FQGTGA. Written as DNA, the CDR3 is TGTGCCAGCAGCTTACTAGCGGGAGGTGGCACCGGGGAGCTGTTTTTT. Translation: CASSLLAGGGTGELFF.

This clone appeared a single time. The chain has TRBV7-2 and TRBJ2-1; 15 bases line up with TRBD2. Germline V gives CDR1 SGHTA, CDR2 FQGNSA. With V trimmed by 5 bases and J by 9 bases, 2 bases remained unmatched. This CDR3 spans 14 amino acids. For the CDR3, the DNA is TGTGCCAGCAGCATGGGACTAGCGGGAGGTGAGCAGTTCTTC. Translated, it gives CASSMGLAGGEQFF.

This clone occurred once. V is TRBV6-1 and J is TRBJ2-5; D is perhaps TRBD2 (7 bases). Germline-derived CDR1 and CDR2 are MNHNS and SASEGT. The germline V and J ends were trimmed by 2 bases and 6 bases, with 10 bases remaining between them. The CDR3 runs 13 residues. The CDR3 loop is CASSELGGQTQYF. CDR3 nucleotide sequence: TGTGCCAGCAGTGAACTGGGGGGGCAGACCCAGTACTTC.